The entry below gives a single T cell receptor (beta chain) sequence along with its context. With 60 Vbeta and 13 Jbeta primers, the PCR was carried out. Produced via immunoSEQ multiplex PCR; TCRdb's table is partial and in-frame only. Its table lists about 67,000 clones. Each donor was healthy, and each was a bone marrow donor. The data belong to a study of cytomegalovirus exposure and HLA in healthy donors. The ends were cut back, 4 bases at V and 2 bases at J, with 6 bases in the middle. From germline, CDR1 is DFQATT and CDR2 SNEGSKA (reference sequence). The CDR3 runs to 11 residues. The genes are TRBV20-1 and TRBJ2-7; no firm D call. The specimen sequenced was PBMCs. This receptor was obtained from a man aged 25-40 years in good health and CMV-seropositive. CDR3 nucleotide sequence: TGCAGTGCTACCGACACCTACGAGCAGTACTTC. This gives the protein CSATDTYEQYF.